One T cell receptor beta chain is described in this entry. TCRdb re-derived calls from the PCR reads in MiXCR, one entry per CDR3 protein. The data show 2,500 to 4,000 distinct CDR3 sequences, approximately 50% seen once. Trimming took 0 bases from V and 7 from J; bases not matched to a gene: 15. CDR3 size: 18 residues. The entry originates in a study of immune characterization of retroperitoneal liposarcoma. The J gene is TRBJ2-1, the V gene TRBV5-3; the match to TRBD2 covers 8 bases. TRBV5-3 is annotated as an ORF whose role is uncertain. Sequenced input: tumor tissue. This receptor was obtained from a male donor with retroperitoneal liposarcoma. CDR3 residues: CARSLVVHPRLANNEQFF. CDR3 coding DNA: TGTGCCAGAAGCTTGGTCGTACACCCGAGACTAGCGAATAATGAGCAGTTCTTC.